One and the same sample provided the 28 T cell receptor beta chains below, sequenced in a study of vaccination effects on CD4 cells after COVID-19. The assay was immunoSEQ multiplex PCR, and TCRdb's table has in-frame clones only and misses some. The sample carries about 74,000 clones, roughly three quarters recorded once. Following culture for 9 to 11 days, CD4+ T cells were isolated. These receptors are not linked to any known antigen. Sequencing used CD4+ T cells from PBMCs cultured without peptide, obtained before COVID-19 vaccination. The receptors stem from a human donor who received a COVID-19 vaccine.

The chain carries TRBV5-1 and TRBJ2-2; 9 bases fit TRBD1. Per germline, CDR1 SGHRS and CDR2 YFSETQ. With 4 bases clipped from V and 1 base from J, the junction kept 8 bases outside the gene matches. The CDR3 runs to 17 residues. Here the CDR3 reads CASSRKQGAVNTGELFF. CDR3 nucleotides: TGCGCCAGCAGCAGAAAACAGGGGGCGGTGAACACCGGGGAGCTGTTTTTT.

V gene TRBV24-1 combines with J gene TRBJ2-2, with a tentative D call TRBD1 (5 bases). The V gene's germline CDR1 is KGHDR and CDR2 SFDVKD. The CDR3 spans 15 residues. V was clipped by 4 bases and J by 3 bases, with 11 bases between them. In DNA, the CDR3 is TGTGCCACCAGTGAGGCAGGGTCAGACACCGGGGAGCTGTTTTTT. Translating gives CATSEAGSDTGELFF.

This clone was counted between two and nine times. J is TRBJ1-2 and V is TRBV6-5; D gene unclear. Deletions cut 8 bases from V and 0 bases from J, with 7 bases between. The germline CDR1 and CDR2 sequences are MNHEY and SVGAGI. The CDR3 sequence is 12 residues long. The CDR3 region has the DNA TGTGCCAGCTCCGAAGCTAACTATGGCTACACCTTC. Translating gives CASSEANYGYTF.

The rearrangement uses TRBV3-1 (or the pseudogene TRBV3-2) and TRBJ1-5; 8 nucleotides align to TRBD1. Per the germline V gene, CDR1 is LGHDT and CDR2 is YNNKEL (reference sequence). V gave up 4 bases and J gave up 6 bases; unmatched junction bases: 2. CDR3 length equals 13 residues. As DNA, the CDR3 is TGTGCCAGCAGCCGACAGGGGAGTCAGCCCCAGCATTTT. Its protein is CASSRQGSQPQHF.

The chain recombines TRBV3-1 (or the pseudogene TRBV3-2) with TRBJ1-4, with D unresolved. CDR1 and CDR2 from the germline V gene are LGHDT and YNNKEL (reference sequence). Trimming cost V 0 bases and J 1 base, with 3 bases left between them. The CDR3 is made up of 14 amino acids. As DNA, the CDR3 is TGTGCCAGCAGCCAAGACGGAACTAATGAAAAACTGTTTTTT. This gives the protein CASSQDGTNEKLFF.

CDR3: CSASGANTQYF. CDR3 nucleotides: TGCAGCGCCTCGGGGGCAAATACGCAGTATTTT. The chain has TRBV29-1 and TRBJ2-3; possibly TRBD1 or TRBD2 for D (6 bases each). V was clipped by 7 bases and J by 7 bases, with 12 bases between them. Germline V gene lookup returns CDR1 SQVTM and CDR2 ANQGSEA. The CDR3 has 11 amino acids.

This clone was counted only a few times. This same CDR3 is encoded by further DNA sequences in the sample. The J gene is TRBJ1-3, the V gene TRBV18; D is unclear. V was shortened by 1 base and J by 0 bases, with 4 bases between the two germline ends. CDR3 size: 14 residues. Germline V CDR1 and CDR2: KGHSH, LQKENI. CDR3 coding DNA: TGTGCCAGCTCACCACAGGGCTCTGGAAACACCATATATTTT. Its protein product is CASSPQGSGNTIYF.

This clone is a singleton in its sample. At one end the junction does not follow the germline gene, possibly because of a read error. The chain has TRBV7-2 and TRBJ2-2; D is unresolved. The CDR3 spans 15 residues. Germline CDR1 reads SGHTA; CDR2 reads FQGNSA. CDR3 protein: CASSLVRANTGELFF. The DNA for the CDR3 is TGTGCCAGCAGCTTAGTACGGGCGAATACCGGGGAGCTGTTTTTT. Supplemented by reference TRBV7-2 and TRBJ2-2, the full variable domain reads GAGVSQSPSNKVTEKGKDVELRCDPISGHTALYWYRQSLGQGLEFLIYFQGNSAPDKSGLPSDRFSAERTGGSVSTLTIQRTQQEDSAVYLCASSLVRANTGELFFGEGSRLTVL.

The chain combines TRBV24-1 with TRBJ2-2; D perhaps matches TRBD1 (6 bases). Trimming cost V 1 base and J 7 bases, with 15 bases left between them. Germline CDR1 is KGHDR and CDR2 is SFDVKD. The CDR3 loop spans 16 amino acids. The CDR3 spells CATSDFRQGTVGELFF. The CDR3 DNA follows: TGTGCCACCAGTGATTTCAGGCAGGGGACGGTCGGGGAGCTGTTTTTT.

This chain links TRBV6-6 with TRBJ2-5; the match to TRBD1 covers 7 bases. V shed 2 bases, J shed 5 bases, and the junction held 2 bases outside the gene matches. The CDR3 length is 13 residues. Per germline, CDR1 MNHNY and CDR2 SVGAGI (reference sequence). Here the CDR3 reads CASSYRGRETQYF. Here the CDR3 DNA reads TGTGCCAGCAGTTACAGGGGGCGGGAGACCCAGTACTTC.

In DNA form, the CDR3 reads TGCAGCGTTGGTCTCAGGGCGCACGGGGCCAACGTCCTGACTTTC. It specifies CSVGLRAHGANVLTF. The chain recombines TRBV29-1 with TRBJ2-6, with D possibly being TRBD1 (5 bases). V lost 4 bases, J lost 4 bases, and 14 bases lay in between. Per germline, CDR1 SQVTM and CDR2 ANQGSEA. This CDR3 has 15 amino acids.

J is TRBJ1-3 and V is TRBV6-5, with D possibly matching TRBD1 (6 bases). Germline values: CDR1 MNHEY, CDR2 SVGAGI. The CDR3 has 16 residues. V was trimmed by 0 bases and J by 1 base, leaving 10 bases between them. CDR3 sequence: CASSYSRGRSGNTIYF. The CDR3 region has the DNA TGTGCCAGCAGTTACTCCCGGGGGCGGTCTGGAAACACCATATATTTT.

The chain is built from TRBV1 and TRBJ2-4; the table's D call of TRBD2 was not tested on the DNA. TRBV1 has pseudogene status. The length of the CDR3 is 17 residues. Here the CDR3 DNA reads TGCACCAGCAGCCAAGATCCCCTAGCGGATGCCAAAAACATTCAGTACTTC. Translating it yields CTSSQDPLADAKNIQYF.

The V gene is TRBV19, the J gene TRBJ2-3, with D possibly being TRBD1 (6 bases). Trimming took off 3 bases at V and 3 bases at J, with 10 bases between the two ends. Germline loops: CDR1 LNHDA, CDR2 SQIVND (reference sequence). CDR3 size: 14 residues. The CDR3 DNA reads as TGTGCCAGTAGTATCTCTCAGGGGACAGATACGCAGTATTTT. Its protein is CASSISQGTDTQYF.

This clone turned up a few times. CDR3 coding DNA: TGTGCCAGCAGCGTAGGGGTGCGGGGCGGGAGCACAGATACGCAGTATTTT. Translation: CASSVGVRGGSTDTQYF. The chain joins TRBV9 to TRBJ2-3, with D maybe TRBD2 (6 bases). Per the germline V gene, CDR1 is SGDLS and CDR2 is YYNGEE. Trimming shortened V by 0 bases and J by 0 bases, and 14 bases separated the two germline ends. CDR3 length: 17 amino acids.

This chain links TRBV5-1 with TRBJ1-4; perhaps TRBD1 as D (5 bases). CDR1 is SGHRS, CDR2 YFSETQ, per germline. The CDR3 is 16 amino acids. Trimming left V 0 bases short and J 4 bases short, with 13 bases between. CDR3 in amino acids: CASSLEGDRYNEKLFF. For the CDR3, the DNA is TGCGCCAGCAGCTTGGAGGGAGACAGATATAATGAAAAACTGTTTTTT.

This clone was seen only once. V usage is TRBV5-6 and J usage is TRBJ1-6; D is perhaps TRBD1 (5 bases). CDR1 is SGHDT and CDR2 is YYEEEE in the germline V gene. The V and J ends lost 0 bases and 4 bases respectively, with 5 bases between them. The CDR3 extends over 14 amino acids. The chain's CDR3 is CASSLGGYNSPLHF. The CDR3 nucleotides are TGTGCCAGCAGCTTGGGGGGGTATAATTCACCCCTCCACTTT.

The rearrangement uses TRBV9 and TRBJ2-1, with TRBD1 as a possible D gene (6 bases). Trimming removed 3 bases at V and 6 bases at J, with 16 bases between. The CDR3 sequence is 15 residues long. CDR1 is SGDLS, CDR2 YYNGEE, per germline. The CDR3: CASSARRDTPNEQFF. For the CDR3, the DNA is TGTGCCAGCAGCGCCCGTCGGGACACCCCCAATGAGCAGTTCTTC.

The V call is TRBV18, the J call TRBJ2-5; 10 positions match TRBD2. Germline loops: CDR1 KGHSH, CDR2 LQKENI. J gave up 5 bases and V 3 bases, and 15 bases lay outside the gene matches. The CDR3 covers 18 residues. The CDR3 sequence is CASSPRLAGAAAHETQYF. As DNA, the CDR3 is TGTGCCAGCTCACCTAGGCTAGCGGGGGCGGCCGCCCACGAGACCCAGTACTTC.

For the CDR3, the DNA is TGCGCCAGCAGCTTGGGAAGGGGAAACACAGATACGCAGTATTTT. Protein: CASSLGRGNTDTQYF. The genes are TRBV5-1 and TRBJ2-3, with D tentatively TRBD1 (5 bases). Per the germline V gene, CDR1 is SGHRS and CDR2 is YFSETQ. Between the trimmed V and J ends, which lost 0 bases and 2 bases, there was a span of 10 bases. CDR3 length equals 15 residues.

This rearrangement joins TRBV5-8 to TRBJ2-5, with D hard to call. This CDR3 comprises 14 residues. Trimming left V 0 bases short and J 1 base short, with 7 bases between. The germline gives CDR1 SGHTS, CDR2 YDEGEE. The CDR3 coding sequence is TGTGCCAGCAGCTTGGGAAGTGCCCAAGAGACCCAGTACTTC. It is translated as CASSLGSAQETQYF. Using reference TRBV5-8 and TRBJ2-5 for the parts outside the CDR3, the full variable domain is EAGVTQSPTHLIKTRGQQATLRCSPISGHTSVYWYQQALGLGLQFLLWYDEGEERNRGNFPPRFSGRQFPNYSSELNVNALELEDSALYLCASSLGSAQETQYFGPGTRLLVL.

This clone has a single count. The genes are TRBV4-3 and TRBJ2-3; the D gene is possibly TRBD2 (5 bases). Trimming shortened V by 4 bases and J by 4 bases, and 15 bases separated the two germline ends. Germline CDR1 LGHNA, CDR2 YSLEER. There are 15 residues in the CDR3. CDR3 sequence reads: CASSLRTAGADTQYF. Here the CDR3 DNA reads TGCGCCAGCAGCCTCCGGACTGCTGGCGCAGATACGCAGTATTTT.

This chain joins TRBV5-1 and TRBJ2-1; 15 bases map to TRBD2. The CDR3 loop spans 17 amino acids. Germline V gene data show CDR1 as SGHRS and CDR2 as YFSETQ. The J segment lost 6 bases and the V segment lost 5 bases, leaving 9 bases of the junction unmatched. This CDR3 is CASRFFLGLAGGNEQFF. The CDR3 region has the DNA TGCGCCAGCAGATTCTTCTTGGGACTAGCGGGGGGCAATGAGCAGTTCTTC.

The chain combines TRBV24-1 with TRBJ2-3; 14 bases line up with TRBD2. The CDR3 sequence is 17 residues long. V shed 4 bases and J 4 bases; nucleotides not matched to a gene: 6. The germline V gene encodes CDR1 KGHDR and CDR2 SFDVKD. For the CDR3, the DNA is TGTGCCACCAGTGACCCGGGACTAGCGGGGGTCGCAGATACGCAGTATTTT. The encoded protein is CATSDPGLAGVADTQYF.

This clone has a single count. The chain carries TRBV10-3 and TRBJ2-7; TRBD2 aligns across 10 bases. This CDR3 spans 15 amino acids. Germline trimming cut 4 bases from V and 2 bases from J; bases unmatched to any gene: 5. CDR1 is ENHRY, CDR2 SYGVKD, per germline. DNA for the CDR3: TGTGCCATCAGTGCTAGCGGGGGAACCGCCTACGAGCAGTACGTC. Protein sequence: CAISASGGTAYEQYV.

The chain links TRBV7-9 to TRBJ1-2; maybe TRBD1 (5 bases). Looked up from germline, CDR1 is SEHNR and CDR2 is FQNEAQ (reference sequence). The length of the CDR3 is 17 residues. Trimming pared 1 base from V and 4 bases from J, leaving 19 bases between. CDR3 sequence: CASSLVRGGAYFYGYTF. The CDR3 nucleotides are TGTGCCAGCAGCTTAGTTAGGGGCGGGGCTTACTTCTATGGCTACACCTTC.

This chain joins TRBV30 and TRBJ2-3; D is unresolved. The CDR3 runs to 11 residues. Germline V gene lookup returns CDR1 GTSNPN and CDR2 SVGIG (reference sequence). Between the trimmed V and J ends, which lost 1 base and 6 bases, there was a span of 5 bases. In DNA form, the CDR3 reads TGTGCCTGGAGTGCGGAGGATACGCAGTATTTT. The encoded protein is CAWSAEDTQYF.

The DNA of the CDR3 is TGTGCCAGCAGCCGGAGGGCAGGGGGAGAGACCCAGTACTTC. This gives the protein CASSRRAGGETQYF. The chain recombines TRBV5-6 with TRBJ2-5, with a weak D call TRBD1 (7 bases). V dropped 4 bases and J dropped 4 bases, with 14 bases sitting between them. Germline lookup yields CDR1 SGHDT and CDR2 YYEEEE. CDR3 length: 14 residues.